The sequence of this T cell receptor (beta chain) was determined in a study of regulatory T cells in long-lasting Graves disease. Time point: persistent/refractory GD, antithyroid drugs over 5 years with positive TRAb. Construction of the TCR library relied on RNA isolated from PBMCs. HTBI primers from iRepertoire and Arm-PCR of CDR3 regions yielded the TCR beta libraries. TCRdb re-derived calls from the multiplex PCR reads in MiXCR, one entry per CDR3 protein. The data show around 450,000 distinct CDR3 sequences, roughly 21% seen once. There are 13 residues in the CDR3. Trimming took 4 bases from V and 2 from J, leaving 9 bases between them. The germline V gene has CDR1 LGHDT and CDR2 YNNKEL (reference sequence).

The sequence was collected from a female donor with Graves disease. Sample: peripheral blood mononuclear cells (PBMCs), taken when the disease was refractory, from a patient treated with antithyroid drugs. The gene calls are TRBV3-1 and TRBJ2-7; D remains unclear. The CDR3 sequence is CASSPGSAYEQYF. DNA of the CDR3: TGTGCCAGCAGCCCGGGTTCGGCCTACGAGCAGTACTTC.